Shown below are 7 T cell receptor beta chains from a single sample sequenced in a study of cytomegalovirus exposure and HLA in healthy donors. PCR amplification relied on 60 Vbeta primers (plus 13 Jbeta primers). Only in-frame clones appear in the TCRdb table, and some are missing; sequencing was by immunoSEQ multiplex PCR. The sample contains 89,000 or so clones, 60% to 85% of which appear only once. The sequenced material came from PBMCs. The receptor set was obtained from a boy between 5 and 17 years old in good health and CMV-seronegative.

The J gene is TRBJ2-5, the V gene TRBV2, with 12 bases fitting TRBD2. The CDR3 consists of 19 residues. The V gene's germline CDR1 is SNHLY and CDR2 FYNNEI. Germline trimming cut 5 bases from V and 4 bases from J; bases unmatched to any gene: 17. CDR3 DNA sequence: TGTGCCAGCAGTCAATCTACCATGACACTAGCGGGGGGCGGAGAGACCCAGTACTTC. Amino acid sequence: CASSQSTMTLAGGGETQYF. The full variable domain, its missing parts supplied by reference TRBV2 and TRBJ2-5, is EPEVTQTPSHQVTQMGQEVILRCVPISNHLYFYWYRQILGQKVEFLVSFYNNEISEKSEIFDDQFSVERPDGSNFTLKIRSTKLEDSAMYFCASSQSTMTLAGGGETQYFGPGTRLLVL.

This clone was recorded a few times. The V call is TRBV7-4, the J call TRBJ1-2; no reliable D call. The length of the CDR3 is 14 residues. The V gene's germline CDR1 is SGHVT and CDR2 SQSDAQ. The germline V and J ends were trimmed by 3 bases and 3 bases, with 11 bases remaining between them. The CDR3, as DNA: TGTGCCAGCAGCTTTAGCAGTACGTACTATGGCTACACCTTC. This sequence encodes CASSFSSTYYGYTF.

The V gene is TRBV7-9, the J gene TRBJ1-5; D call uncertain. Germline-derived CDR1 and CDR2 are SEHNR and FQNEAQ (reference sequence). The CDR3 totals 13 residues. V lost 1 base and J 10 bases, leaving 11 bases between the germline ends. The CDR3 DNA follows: TGTGCCAGCAGCTTAGTAGACGGAGGTCCCCAGCATTTT. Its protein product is CASSLVDGGPQHF. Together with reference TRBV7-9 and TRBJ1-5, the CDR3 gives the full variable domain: DTGVSQNPRHKITKRGQNVTFRCDPISEHNRLYWYRQTLGQGPEFLTYFQNEAQLEKSRLLSDRFSAERPKGSFSTLEIQRTEQGDSAMYLCASSLVDGGPQHFGDGTRLSIL.

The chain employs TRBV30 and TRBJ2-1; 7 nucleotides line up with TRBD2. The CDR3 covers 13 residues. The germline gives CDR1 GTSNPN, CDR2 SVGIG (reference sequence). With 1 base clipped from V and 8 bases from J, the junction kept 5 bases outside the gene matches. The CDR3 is CAWSGAGSYEQFF. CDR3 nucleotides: TGTGCCTGGAGTGGAGCGGGGAGCTATGAGCAGTTCTTC.

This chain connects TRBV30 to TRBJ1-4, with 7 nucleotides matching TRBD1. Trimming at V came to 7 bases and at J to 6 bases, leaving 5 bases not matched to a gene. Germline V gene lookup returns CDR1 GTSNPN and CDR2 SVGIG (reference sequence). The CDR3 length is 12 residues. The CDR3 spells CALQGYDEKLFF. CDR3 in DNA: TGTGCCTTACAGGGGTATGATGAAAAACTGTTTTTT. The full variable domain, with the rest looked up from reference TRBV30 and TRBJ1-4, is SQTIHQWPATLVQPVGSPLSLECTVEGTSNPNLYWYRQAAGRGLQLLFYSVGIGQISSEVPQNLSASRPQDRQFILSSKKLLLSDSGFYLCALQGYDEKLFFGSGTQLSVL.

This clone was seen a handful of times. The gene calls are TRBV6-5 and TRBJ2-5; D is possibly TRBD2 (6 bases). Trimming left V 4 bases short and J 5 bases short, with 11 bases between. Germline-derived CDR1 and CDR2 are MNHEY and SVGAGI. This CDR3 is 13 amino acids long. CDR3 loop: CASSFGGPETQYF. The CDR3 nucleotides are TGTGCCAGCAGTTTCGGAGGGCCCGAGACCCAGTACTTC.

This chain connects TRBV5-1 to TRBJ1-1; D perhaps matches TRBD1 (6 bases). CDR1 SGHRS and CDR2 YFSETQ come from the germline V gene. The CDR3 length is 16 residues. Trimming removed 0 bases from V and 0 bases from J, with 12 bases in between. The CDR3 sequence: CASSLARTAMNTEAFF. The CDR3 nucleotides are TGCGCCAGCAGCTTGGCCAGGACAGCCATGAACACTGAAGCTTTCTTT.